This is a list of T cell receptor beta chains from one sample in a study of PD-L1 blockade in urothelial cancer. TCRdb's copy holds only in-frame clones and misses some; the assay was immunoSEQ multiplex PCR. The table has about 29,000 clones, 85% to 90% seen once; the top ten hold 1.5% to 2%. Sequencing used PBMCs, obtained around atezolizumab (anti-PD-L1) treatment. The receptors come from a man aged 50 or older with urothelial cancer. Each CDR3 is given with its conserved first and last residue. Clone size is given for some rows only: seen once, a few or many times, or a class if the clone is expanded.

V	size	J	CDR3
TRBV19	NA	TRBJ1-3	CASSLQGANTIYF
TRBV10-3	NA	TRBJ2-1	CATRGTGAEQFF
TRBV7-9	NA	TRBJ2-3	CASMRTSGADTQYF
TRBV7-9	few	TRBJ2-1	CASSLFLSGENEQFF
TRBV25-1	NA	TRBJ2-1	CASSEVGVSYNEQFF
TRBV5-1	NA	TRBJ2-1	CASSLLAEGYNEQFF
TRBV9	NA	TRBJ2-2	CASSVEGLATGELFF
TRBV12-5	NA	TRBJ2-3	CASGLGLAGSTDTQYF
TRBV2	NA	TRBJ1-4	CASSRTRATNEKLFF
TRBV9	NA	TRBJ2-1	CASSTRQGFDEQFF
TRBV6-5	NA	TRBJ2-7	CASSTGVGEQYF
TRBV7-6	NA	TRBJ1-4	CASSLERGGGEKLFF
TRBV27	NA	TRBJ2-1	CASGRGSYNEQFF
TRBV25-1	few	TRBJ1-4	CASRSRQRGTANEKLFF
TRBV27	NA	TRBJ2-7	CASLYRAGAYEQYF
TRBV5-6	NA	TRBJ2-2	CASSPTGWGLQNTGELFF
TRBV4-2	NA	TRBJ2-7	CASSQGRGGASKDEQYF
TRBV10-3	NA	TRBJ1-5	CAISESEFGNQPQHF
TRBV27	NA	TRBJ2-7	CASSLSWTGDRKQYF
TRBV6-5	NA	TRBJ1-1	CASSDHGGPGAFF